This TCR beta chain was retrieved from a study of response to subunit inactivated influenza vaccine. Study results and limitations: That few new T cells are recruited by each seasonal influenza vaccination was the authors' suggestion.

TCRdb redid the calling of the RT-PCR reads with MiXCR, one entry per CDR3 protein. The repertoire holds more than 450,000 distinct CDR3 sequences, with approximately 10% as singletons. This clonotype was recorded a few times. Its antigen remains unknown. This same sample was also part of a study on T cells expressing NK-cell markers. From that study: Generation of TCR beta cDNA was performed by 5'RACE template switching incorporating UMIs. It was sorted CD3+CD56+NKG2C+, CD3+CD56+NKG2C- and CD3+CD56-NKG2C+ T cells that supplied the TCR beta repertoires. Of CD8+ T cells, roughly 1.0-7.0% belonged to dominant NKG2C+ clonotypes in 5 to 7 donors. It was still unclear whether expanded NKG2C+ T cell clones were HCMV specific.

The sequence derives from a man over 45 who received an inactivated influenza vaccine. The sample in question was PBMCs from blood, obtained on the day of vaccination.

Here the CDR3 DNA reads TGCGCCAGCAGCGTAGACAGGTTAACCTACGAGCAGTACTTC. This codes for CASSVDRLTYEQYF. This chain uses TRBV5-1 with TRBJ2-7; the D gene is possibly TRBD1 (6 bases). Per the germline V gene, CDR1 is SGHRS and CDR2 is YFSETQ. The CDR3 covers 14 residues. V was cut by 4 bases and J by 2 bases, with 13 bases left in between. Combining the CDR3 with reference TRBV5-1 and TRBJ2-7 gives the whole variable domain KAGVTQTPRYLIKTRGQQVTLSCSPISGHRSVSWYQQTPGQGLQFLFEYFSETQRNKGNFPGRFSGRQFSNSRSEMNVSTLELGDSALYLCASSVDRLTYEQYFGPGTRLTVT.